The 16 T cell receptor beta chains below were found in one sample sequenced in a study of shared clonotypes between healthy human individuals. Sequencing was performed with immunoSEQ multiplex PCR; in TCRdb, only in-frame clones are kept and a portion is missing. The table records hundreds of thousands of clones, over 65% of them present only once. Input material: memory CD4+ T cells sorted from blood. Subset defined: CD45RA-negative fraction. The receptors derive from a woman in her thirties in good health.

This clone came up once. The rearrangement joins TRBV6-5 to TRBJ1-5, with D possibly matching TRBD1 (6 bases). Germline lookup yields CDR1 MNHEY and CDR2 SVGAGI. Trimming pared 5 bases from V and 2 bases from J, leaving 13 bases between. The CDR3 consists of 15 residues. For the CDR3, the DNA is TGTGCCAGCAGTGGTGGGACATTTGGCAATCAGCCCCAGCATTTT. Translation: CASSGGTFGNQPQHF.

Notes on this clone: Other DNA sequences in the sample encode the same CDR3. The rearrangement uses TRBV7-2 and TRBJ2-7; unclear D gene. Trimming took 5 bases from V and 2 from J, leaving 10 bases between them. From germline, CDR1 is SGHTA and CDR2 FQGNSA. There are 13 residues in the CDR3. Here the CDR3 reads CASSPYLTYEQYF. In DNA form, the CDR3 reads TGTGCCAGCAGCCCCTACCTAACCTACGAGCAGTACTTC.

DNA for the CDR3: TGTGCCAGCTATGGTGGATACGAGCAGTACTTC. It is translated as CASYGGYEQYF. V is TRBV2 and J is TRBJ2-7; D is uncertain. The CDR3 covers 11 residues. The germline CDR1 and CDR2 sequences are SNHLY and FYNNEI. V lost 8 bases to trimming and J lost 4 bases, with 9 bases between them.

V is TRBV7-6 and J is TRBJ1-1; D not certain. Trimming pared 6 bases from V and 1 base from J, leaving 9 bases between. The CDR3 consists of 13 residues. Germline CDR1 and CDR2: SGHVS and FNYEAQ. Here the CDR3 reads CASSRDGNTEAFF. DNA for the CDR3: TGTGCCAGCAGTCGAGACGGGAACACTGAAGCTTTCTTT.

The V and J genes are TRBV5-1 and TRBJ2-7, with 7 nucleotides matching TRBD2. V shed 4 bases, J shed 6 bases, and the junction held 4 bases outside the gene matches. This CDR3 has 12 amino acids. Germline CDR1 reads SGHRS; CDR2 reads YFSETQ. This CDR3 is CASSLGGGEQYF. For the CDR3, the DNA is TGCGCCAGCAGCCTTGGCGGGGGCGAGCAGTACTTC.

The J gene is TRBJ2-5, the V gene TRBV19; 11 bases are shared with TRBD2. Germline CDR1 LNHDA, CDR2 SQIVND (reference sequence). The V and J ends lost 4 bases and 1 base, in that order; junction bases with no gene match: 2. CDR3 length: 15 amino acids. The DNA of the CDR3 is TGTGCCAGTAGTAAAGGGACTAGCGGCCAAGAGACCCAGTACTTC. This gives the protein CASSKGTSGQETQYF.

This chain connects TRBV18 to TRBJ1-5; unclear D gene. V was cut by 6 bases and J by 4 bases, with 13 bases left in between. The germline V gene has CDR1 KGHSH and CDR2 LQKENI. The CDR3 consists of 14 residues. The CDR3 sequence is CASSPTDGNQPQHF. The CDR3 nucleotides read TGTGCCAGCTCGCCGACGGACGGGAATCAGCCCCAGCATTTT.

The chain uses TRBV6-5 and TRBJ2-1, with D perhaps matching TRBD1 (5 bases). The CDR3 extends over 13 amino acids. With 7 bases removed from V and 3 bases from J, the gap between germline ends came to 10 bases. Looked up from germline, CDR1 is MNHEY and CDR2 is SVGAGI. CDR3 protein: CASTRADYNEQFF. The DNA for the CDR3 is TGTGCCAGCACCAGGGCGGACTACAATGAGCAGTTCTTC.

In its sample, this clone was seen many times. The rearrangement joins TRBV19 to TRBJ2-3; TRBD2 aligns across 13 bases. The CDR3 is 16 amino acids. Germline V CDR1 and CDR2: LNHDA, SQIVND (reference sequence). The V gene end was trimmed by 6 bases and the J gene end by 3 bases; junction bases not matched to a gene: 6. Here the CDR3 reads CASRHRLAGGTDTQYF. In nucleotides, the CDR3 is TGTGCCAGTAGGCACCGACTAGCGGGAGGAACAGATACGCAGTATTTT. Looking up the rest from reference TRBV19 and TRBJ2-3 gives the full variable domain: DGGITQSPKYLFRKEGQNVTLSCEQNLNHDAMYWYRQDPGQGLRLIYYSQIVNDFQKGDIAEGYSVSREKKESFPLTVTSAQKNPTAFYLCASRHRLAGGTDTQYFGPGTRLTVL.

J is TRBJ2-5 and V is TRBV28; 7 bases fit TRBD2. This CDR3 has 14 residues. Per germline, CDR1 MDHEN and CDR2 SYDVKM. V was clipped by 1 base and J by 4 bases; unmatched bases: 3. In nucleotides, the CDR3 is TGTGCCAGCAGTTTATCTGGGGGGGGAGAGACCCAGTACTTC. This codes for CASSLSGGGETQYF.

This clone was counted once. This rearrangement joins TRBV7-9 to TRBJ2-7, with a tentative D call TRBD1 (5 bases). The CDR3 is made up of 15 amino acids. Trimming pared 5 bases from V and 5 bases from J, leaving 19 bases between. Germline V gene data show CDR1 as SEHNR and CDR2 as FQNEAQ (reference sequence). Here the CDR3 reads CASSPLTQGINEQYF. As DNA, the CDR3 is TGTGCCAGCAGCCCGCTTACGCAGGGTATCAACGAGCAGTACTTC.

The CDR3 region is CASSTLRDRSYEQYF. The CDR3 DNA reads as TGTGCCAGCAGCACACTCCGGGACAGATCCTACGAGCAGTACTTC. The chain recombines TRBV11-2 with TRBJ2-7; 7 bases match TRBD1. Looked up from germline, CDR1 is SGHAT and CDR2 is FQNNGV. Trimming at V came to 5 bases and at J to 1 base, leaving 8 bases not matched to a gene. The CDR3 extends over 15 amino acids.

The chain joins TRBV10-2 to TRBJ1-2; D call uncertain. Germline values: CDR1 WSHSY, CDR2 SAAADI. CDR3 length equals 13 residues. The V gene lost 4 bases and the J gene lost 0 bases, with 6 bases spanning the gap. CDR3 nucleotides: TGCGCCAGCAGTGCCACAACTAACTATGGCTACACCTTC. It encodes CASSATTNYGYTF.

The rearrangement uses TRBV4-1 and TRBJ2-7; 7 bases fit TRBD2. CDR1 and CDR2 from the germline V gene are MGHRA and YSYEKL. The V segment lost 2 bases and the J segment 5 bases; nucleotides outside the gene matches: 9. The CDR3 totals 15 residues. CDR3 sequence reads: CASSQLGLLPNEQYF. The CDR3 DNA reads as TGCGCCAGCAGCCAACTGGGACTATTACCTAACGAGCAGTACTTC.

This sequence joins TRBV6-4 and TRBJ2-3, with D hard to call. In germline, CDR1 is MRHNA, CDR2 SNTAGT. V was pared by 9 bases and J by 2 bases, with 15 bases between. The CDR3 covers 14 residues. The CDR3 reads CASKRNSYTDTQYF. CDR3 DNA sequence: TGTGCCAGTAAAAGGAACTCTTACACAGATACGCAGTATTTT.

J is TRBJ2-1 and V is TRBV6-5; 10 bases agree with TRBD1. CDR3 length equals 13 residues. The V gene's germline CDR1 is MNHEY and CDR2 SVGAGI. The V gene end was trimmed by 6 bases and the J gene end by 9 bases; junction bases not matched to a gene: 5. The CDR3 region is CASSLWDRGEQFF. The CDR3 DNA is TGTGCCAGCAGCCTATGGGACAGGGGTGAGCAGTTCTTC.